The source of this TCR beta chain is a study of T-cell reconstitution after alpha-beta-depleted transplantation in children. General study points: Reportedly, alpha-beta T cells present about two months post-transplant originated from several hundred expanded clones of graft origin. Surviving recipient T cells and intrathymic progenitors accounted for some patients' high TCRbeta diversity at day 60. T-cell counts and diversity at one year post-transplant came mainly from newly produced T cells.

This sample's TCRbeta library carried unique molecular identifier barcodes. TCRdb itself ran the PCR reads through MiXCR, one entry per CDR3 protein. The table includes about 350,000 distinct CDR3 sequences, about a sixth detected once. For this clonotype: Antigen specificity is unknown.

This TCR came from a male patient aged 2-15 years who had a stem cell transplant for acute lymphoblastic leukemia, so the T cells may come from the graft donor. Sequencing used PBMCs, mostly from graft donor cells, obtained 360 days after TCRalphabeta/CD19-depleted stem cell transplant.

The CDR3 loop is CASNADWGEKLFF. The DNA for the CDR3 is TGTGCCAGCAATGCGGACTGGGGTGAAAAACTGTTTTTT. J is TRBJ1-4 and V is TRBV2; D not resolved. Germline CDR1 is SNHLY and CDR2 is FYNNEI. The germline V and J ends were trimmed by 7 bases and 7 bases, with 13 bases remaining between them. The CDR3 runs 13 residues.